This TCR beta chain originates from a study of T cells in localized non-small cell lung cancer. Whole-study results and caveats: Tumor showed lower T cell clonality than uninvolved adjacent lung, where it was highest.

Of note for this clone: The antigen remains unidentified.

Produced via immunoSEQ multiplex PCR; TCRdb's table is partial and in-frame only. The data show fewer than 90,000 clones, roughly 75% seen once. Per germline, CDR1 SEHNR and CDR2 FQNEAQ (reference sequence). The J segment lost 6 bases and the V segment lost 1 base, leaving 5 bases of the junction unmatched. The CDR3 runs to 15 residues. The sample in question was PBMCs, obtained before any cancer treatment. This clonotype originated in a man aged 40 to 69 with stage II squamous cell lung carcinoma. V is TRBV7-9 and J is TRBJ2-1, with TRBD2 matching 8 bases. The CDR3 nucleotides read TGTGCCAGCAGCTTAGACGCGGGGGGATCCAATGAGCAGTTCTTC. Protein sequence: CASSLDAGGSNEQFF. Complete variable domain (other parts from reference TRBV7-9 and TRBJ2-1): DTGVSQNPRHKITKRGQNVTFRCDPISEHNRLYWYRQTLGQGPEFLTYFQNEAQLEKSRLLSDRFSAERPKGSFSTLEIQRTEQGDSAMYLCASSLDAGGSNEQFFGPGTRLTVL.